This T cell receptor beta chain appears in the sequencing data of a study of blood T cell repertoires in COVID-19. Study at large: Sources were T cells, B-cell-depleted T cells, or PBMCs; the material itself was cDNA or gDNA.

V was trimmed by 4 bases and J by 4 bases, leaving 13 bases between them. Germline V gives CDR1 SGHNT, CDR2 YYREEE (reference sequence). The CDR3 length is 14 residues. The participants were between roughly 18 and 100 years old and came from roughly 25 US areas. As processed by the authors: Amplification with reference gene primers provided the estimates of nucleated cell counts. Here immunoSEQ multiplex PCR was the method, and the copy in TCRdb shows in-frame clones only, minus some. The V and J calls and the clone size are those of that table, but D and trimming were determined from the DNA. Of approximately 120,000 clones in the sample, roughly 80% are singletons; the top ten hold about a sixth.

Sequenced sample: PBMCs or T cells enriched from blood (not recorded which). The chain links TRBV5-4 to TRBJ2-3, with TRBD2 as a possible D gene (5 bases). This receptor was taken from a man in his thirties or forties who had recovered from COVID-19. CDR3 region: CASSPRDTADTQYF. CDR3 nucleotides: TGTGCCAGCAGCCCCCGGGATACCGCAGATACGCAGTATTTT.